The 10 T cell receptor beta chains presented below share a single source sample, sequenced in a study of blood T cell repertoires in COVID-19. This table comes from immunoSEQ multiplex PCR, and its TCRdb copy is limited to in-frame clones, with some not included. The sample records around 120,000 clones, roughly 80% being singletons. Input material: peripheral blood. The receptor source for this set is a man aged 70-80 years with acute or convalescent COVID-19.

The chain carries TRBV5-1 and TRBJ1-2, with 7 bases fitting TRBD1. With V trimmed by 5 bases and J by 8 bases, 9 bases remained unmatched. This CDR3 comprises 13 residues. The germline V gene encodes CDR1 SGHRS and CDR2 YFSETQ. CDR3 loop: CASRQGPEGGYTF. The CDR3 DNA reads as TGCGCCAGCAGACAGGGGCCAGAGGGGGGCTACACCTTC.

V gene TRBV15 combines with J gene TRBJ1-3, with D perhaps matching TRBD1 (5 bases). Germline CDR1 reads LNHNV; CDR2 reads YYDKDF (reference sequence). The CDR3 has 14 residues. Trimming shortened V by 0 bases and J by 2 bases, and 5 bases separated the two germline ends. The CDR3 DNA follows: TGTGCCACCAGCAGAGACAGGGCTGGAAACACCATATATTTT. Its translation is CATSRDRAGNTIYF.

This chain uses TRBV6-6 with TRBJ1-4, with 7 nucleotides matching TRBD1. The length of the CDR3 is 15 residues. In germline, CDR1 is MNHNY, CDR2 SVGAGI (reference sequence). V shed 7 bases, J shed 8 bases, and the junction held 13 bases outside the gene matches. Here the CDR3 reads CASTSVDRVGEKLFF. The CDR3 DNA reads TGTGCCAGCACCTCTGTAGACAGGGTGGGAGAAAAACTGTTTTTT.

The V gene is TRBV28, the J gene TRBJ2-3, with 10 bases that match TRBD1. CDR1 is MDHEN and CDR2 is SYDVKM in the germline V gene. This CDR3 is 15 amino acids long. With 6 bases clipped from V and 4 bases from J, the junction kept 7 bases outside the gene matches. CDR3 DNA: TGTGCCAGCAGCCTTCGGGGACAGGGGTCAGATACGCAGTATTTT. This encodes CASSLRGQGSDTQYF.

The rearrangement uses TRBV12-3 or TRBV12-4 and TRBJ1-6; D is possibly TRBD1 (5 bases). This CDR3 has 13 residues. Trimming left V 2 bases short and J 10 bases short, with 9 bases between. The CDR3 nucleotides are TGTGCCAGCAGTTTATCAGGGAGGTCACCCCTCCACTTT. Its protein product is CASSLSGRSPLHF.

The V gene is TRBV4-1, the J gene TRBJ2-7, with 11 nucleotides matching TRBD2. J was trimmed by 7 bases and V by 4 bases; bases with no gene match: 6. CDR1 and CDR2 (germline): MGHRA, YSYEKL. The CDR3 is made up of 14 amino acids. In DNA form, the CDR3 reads TGCGCCAGCAGCCCACTAGCGGGGGCGTGGGAGCAGTACTTC. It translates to CASSPLAGAWEQYF.

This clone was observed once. The CDR3 nucleotides are TGTGCCAGCAGCCACCCCGGGGTGAGCGCGACCACCGGGGAGCTGTTTTTT. Protein sequence: CASSHPGVSATTGELFF. The chain employs TRBV3-1 (or the pseudogene TRBV3-2) and TRBJ2-2; D is possibly TRBD2 (5 bases). V was pared by 3 bases and J by 4 bases, with 18 bases between. Germline CDR1 LGHDT, CDR2 YNNKEL (reference sequence). The CDR3 totals 17 residues.

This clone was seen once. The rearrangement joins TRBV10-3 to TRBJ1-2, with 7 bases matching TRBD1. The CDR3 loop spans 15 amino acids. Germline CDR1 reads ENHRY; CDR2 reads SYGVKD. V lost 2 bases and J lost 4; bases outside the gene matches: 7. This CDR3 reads CAISEGQGGLYGYTF. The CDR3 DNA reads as TGTGCCATCAGTGAGGGGCAGGGGGGCCTCTATGGCTACACCTTC.

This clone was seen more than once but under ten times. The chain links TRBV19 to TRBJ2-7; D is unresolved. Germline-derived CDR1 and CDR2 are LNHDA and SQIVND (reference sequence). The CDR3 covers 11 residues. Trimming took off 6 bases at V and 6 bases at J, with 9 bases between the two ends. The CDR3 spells CASRAGLEQYF. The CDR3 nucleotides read TGTGCCAGTAGGGCAGGTCTCGAGCAGTACTTC.

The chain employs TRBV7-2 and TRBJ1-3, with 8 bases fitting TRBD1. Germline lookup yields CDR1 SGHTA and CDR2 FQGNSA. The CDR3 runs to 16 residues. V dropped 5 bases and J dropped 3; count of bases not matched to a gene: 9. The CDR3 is CASSRFQGAGGNTIYF. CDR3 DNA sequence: TGTGCCAGCAGCCGTTTCCAGGGGGCAGGTGGAAACACCATATATTTT.